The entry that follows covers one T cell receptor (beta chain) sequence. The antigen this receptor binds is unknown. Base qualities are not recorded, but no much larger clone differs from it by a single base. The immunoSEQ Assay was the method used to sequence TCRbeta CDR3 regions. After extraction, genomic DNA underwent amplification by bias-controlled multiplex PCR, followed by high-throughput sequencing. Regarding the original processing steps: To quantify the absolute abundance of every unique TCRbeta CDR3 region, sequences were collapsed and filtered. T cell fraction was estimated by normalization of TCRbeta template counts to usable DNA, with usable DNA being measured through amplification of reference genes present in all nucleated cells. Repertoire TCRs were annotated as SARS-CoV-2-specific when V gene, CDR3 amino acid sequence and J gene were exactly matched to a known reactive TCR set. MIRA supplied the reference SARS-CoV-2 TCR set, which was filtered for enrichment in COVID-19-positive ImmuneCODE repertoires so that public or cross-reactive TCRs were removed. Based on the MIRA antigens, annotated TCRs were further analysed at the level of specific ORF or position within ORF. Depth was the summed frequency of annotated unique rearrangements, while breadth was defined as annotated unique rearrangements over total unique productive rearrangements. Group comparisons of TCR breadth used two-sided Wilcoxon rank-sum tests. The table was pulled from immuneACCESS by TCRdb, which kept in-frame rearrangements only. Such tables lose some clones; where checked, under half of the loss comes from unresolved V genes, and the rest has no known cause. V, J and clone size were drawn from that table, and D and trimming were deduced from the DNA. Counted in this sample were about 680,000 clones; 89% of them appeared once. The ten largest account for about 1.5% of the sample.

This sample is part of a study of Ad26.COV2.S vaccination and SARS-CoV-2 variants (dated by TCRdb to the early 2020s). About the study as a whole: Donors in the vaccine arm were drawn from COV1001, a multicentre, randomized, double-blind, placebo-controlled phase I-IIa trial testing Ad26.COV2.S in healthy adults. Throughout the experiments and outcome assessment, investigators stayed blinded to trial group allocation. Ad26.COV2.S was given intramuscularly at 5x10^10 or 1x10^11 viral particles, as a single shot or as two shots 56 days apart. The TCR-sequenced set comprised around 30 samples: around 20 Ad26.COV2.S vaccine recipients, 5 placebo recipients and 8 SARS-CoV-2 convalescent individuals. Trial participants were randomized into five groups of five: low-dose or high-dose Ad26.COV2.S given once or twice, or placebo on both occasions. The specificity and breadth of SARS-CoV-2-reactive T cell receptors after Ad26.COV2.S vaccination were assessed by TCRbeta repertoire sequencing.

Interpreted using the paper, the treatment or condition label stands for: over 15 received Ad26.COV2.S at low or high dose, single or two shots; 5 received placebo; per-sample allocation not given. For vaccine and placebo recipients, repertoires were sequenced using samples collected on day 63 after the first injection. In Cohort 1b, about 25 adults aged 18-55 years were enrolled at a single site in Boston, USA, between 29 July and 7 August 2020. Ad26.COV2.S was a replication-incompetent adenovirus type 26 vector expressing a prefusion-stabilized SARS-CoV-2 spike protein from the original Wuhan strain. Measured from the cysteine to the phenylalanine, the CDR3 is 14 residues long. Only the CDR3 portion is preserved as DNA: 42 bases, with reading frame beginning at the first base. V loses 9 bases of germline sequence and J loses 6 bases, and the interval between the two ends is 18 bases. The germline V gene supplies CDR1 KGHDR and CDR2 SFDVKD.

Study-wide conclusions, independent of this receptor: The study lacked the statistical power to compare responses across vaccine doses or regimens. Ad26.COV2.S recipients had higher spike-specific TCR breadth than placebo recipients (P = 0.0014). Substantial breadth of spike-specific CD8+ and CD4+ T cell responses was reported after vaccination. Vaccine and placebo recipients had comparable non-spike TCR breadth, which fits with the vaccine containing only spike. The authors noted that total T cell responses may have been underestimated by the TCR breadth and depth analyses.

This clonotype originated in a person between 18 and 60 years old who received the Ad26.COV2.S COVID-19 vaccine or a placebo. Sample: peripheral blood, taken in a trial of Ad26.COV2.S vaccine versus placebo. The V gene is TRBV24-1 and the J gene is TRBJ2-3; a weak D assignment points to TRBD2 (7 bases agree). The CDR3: CATGGGGTADTQYF. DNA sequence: TGTGCCACCGGGGGAGGGGGTACCGCGGATACGCAGTATTTT.